This TCR beta chain originates from a study of OX40 agonist ivuxolimab in advanced cancers. This clone was seen only a few times. The data were produced by immunoSEQ multiplex PCR, yet TCRdb's version contains in-frame clones alone and is incomplete. The sample contains some 77,000 clones, around 80% of which appear only once. Germline V gene lookup returns CDR1 LNHNV and CDR2 YYDKDF (reference sequence). With 5 bases removed from V and 3 bases from J, the gap between germline ends came to 7 bases. The CDR3 extends over 12 amino acids. The sample in question was CD4+ or CD8+ T cells sorted from blood, obtained in a trial of the OX40 agonist ivuxolimab. The chain recombines TRBV15 with TRBJ2-5; D not resolved. This clonotype was sampled from an adult with an advanced solid tumor such as melanoma, head and neck, liver or kidney cancer. The CDR3 loop reads CATSGSKETQYF. CDR3 nucleotides: TGTGCCACCAGCGGTTCCAAAGAGACCCAGTACTTC. The full variable domain, in which reference TRBV15 and TRBJ2-5 provide the parts outside the CDR3, is DAMVIQNPRYQVTQFGKPVTLSCSQTLNHNVMYWYQQKSSQAPKLLFHYYDKDFNNEADTPDNFQSRRPNTSFCFLDIRSPGLGDTAMYLCATSGSKETQYFGPGTRLLVL.